What follows is one T cell receptor (beta chain) and its context. What it binds is unknown. Some clones are missing from TCRdb's copy, which holds only in-frame ones; the method was immunoSEQ multiplex PCR. The sample has approximately 61,000 clones; around three quarters are singletons. This entry is derived from a study of radiation and T cells in renal cell carcinoma. Study-level information: Nephrectomy followed 15 Gy stereotactic body radiation by 4 weeks.

The V gene's germline CDR1 is SGDLS and CDR2 YYNGEE. The CDR3 is 17 amino acids. The ends lost 5 bases at V and 3 bases at J; junction bases unmatched: 11. Study-wide findings and caveats: From baseline, blood top tumor clonotypes peaked at 2 weeks post-radiation. No pretreatment tumor biopsies were available for baseline clonotypes.

The time point denotes: blood 2 weeks post-SBRT. As for treatment: 15 Gy SBRT to primary tumor, nephrectomy 4 weeks later. Serial blood draws occurred at baseline and 2 and 4 weeks post-SBRT. Sequenced material: blood, taken from a patient whose treatment included radiotherapy and nephrectomy. The receptor comes from a man aged 55 to 70 with renal cell carcinoma. The rearrangement links TRBV9 to TRBJ2-6; TRBD1 matches 7 bases. The CDR3 is CASRRDRTLDGANVLTF. DNA of the CDR3: TGTGCCAGCAGACGGGACAGAACTTTAGATGGGGCCAACGTCCTGACTTTC.